The following is a T cell receptor (beta chain) sequence with its context. The entirety of the isolated RNA underwent reverse transcription, so expressed TCRB transcripts were sequenced. Profiling relied on immunoSEQ multiplex PCR, and the TCRdb table lists in-frame clones only, not all of them. The sample holds more than 150,000 clones, approximately 13% seen once. This entry is derived from a study of beta chain features in type 1 diabetes. The sequencing sample was made of central memory CD4+ T cells from blood. The origin of this receptor is a woman between 18 and 29 years old in good health.

CDR3 DNA: TGTGCCAGTAGTATGCGGATCATGGGAGAGACCCAGTACTTC. This sequence encodes CASSMRIMGETQYF. The chain couples TRBV19 to TRBJ2-5, with D uncertain. Trimming left V 3 bases short and J 4 bases short, with 12 bases between. The germline V gene has CDR1 LNHDA and CDR2 SQIVND (reference sequence). This CDR3 comprises 14 residues.